Below are 32 T cell receptor beta chains sequenced from a single sample in a study of cytomegalovirus exposure and HLA in healthy donors. The PCR ran on 60 Vbeta and 13 Jbeta primers. TCRdb's table, derived via immunoSEQ multiplex PCR, lists solely in-frame clones and lacks some. The sample comprises roughly 70,000 clones, around 87% of which are singletons, and around 10% rests with the top ten. The sequenced sample consisted of PBMCs. These receptors all come from a woman aged 30 to 39 in good health and CMV-seropositive.

V usage is TRBV5-6 and J usage is TRBJ2-1, with a tentative D call TRBD2 (5 bases). The V end lost 5 bases, the J end lost 7 bases, and 19 bases lay between the germline ends. CDR1 is SGHDT and CDR2 is YYEEEE in the germline V gene. This CDR3 comprises 15 residues. The CDR3 nucleotides are TGTGCCAGCAGTCCTCCCGCGGGTATTAAGAATGAGCAGTTCTTC. Amino acid sequence: CASSPPAGIKNEQFF.

The chain joins TRBV5-4 to TRBJ2-7, with a possible D match to TRBD1 (6 bases). V was cut by 1 base and J by 5 bases, with 13 bases left in between. This CDR3 comprises 14 residues. The germline V gene encodes CDR1 SGHNT and CDR2 YYREEE (reference sequence). The CDR3, as DNA: TGTGCCAGCAGCTTGAGTGGGAACAGGGACGAGCAGTACTTC. This codes for CASSLSGNRDEQYF.

In its sample, this clone was seen a few times. V usage is TRBV6-4 and J usage is TRBJ2-3, with 11 bases matching TRBD2. V lost 3 bases and J lost 4; bases outside the gene matches: 6. Germline loops: CDR1 MRHNA, CDR2 SNTAGT. The CDR3 is made up of 16 amino acids. The CDR3 coding sequence is TGTGCCAGCAGTGAGAGTAGCGGGAGGGTCGCAGATACGCAGTATTTT. It yields the protein CASSESSGRVADTQYF.

V usage is TRBV7-8 and J usage is TRBJ2-7; D is perhaps TRBD2 (6 bases). This CDR3 comprises 13 residues. Looked up from germline, CDR1 is SGHVS and CDR2 is FQNEAQ. Trimming pared 5 bases from V and 3 bases from J, leaving 11 bases between. The CDR3 spells CASSARTIYEQYF. CDR3 sequence (DNA): TGTGCCAGCAGCGCCCGGACTATCTACGAGCAGTACTTC.

The gene calls are TRBV6-5 and TRBJ2-1; TRBD2 might be the D (6 bases). The CDR3 has 14 residues. Trimming removed 7 bases from V and 8 bases from J, with 18 bases in between. The germline V gene encodes CDR1 MNHEY and CDR2 SVGAGI. CDR3: CASTWGLYGHEQFF. The CDR3 DNA reads as TGTGCCAGCACCTGGGGACTCTACGGCCATGAGCAGTTCTTC.

The J gene is TRBJ2-3, the V gene TRBV5-4; 7 positions agree with TRBD2. CDR3 length equals 14 residues. Germline V CDR1 and CDR2: SGHNT, YYREEE (reference sequence). J lost 1 base, V lost 9 bases, and 8 bases had no gene match. The CDR3 coding sequence is TGTGCCACCATAGCCCTAGCGGGCACAGATACGCAGTATTTT. It translates to CATIALAGTDTQYF.

The chain has TRBV6-5 and TRBJ2-1; 8 bases align to TRBD1. CDR3 length: 14 residues. Losses at the gene ends were 5 bases for V and 9 bases for J; bases not matched to a gene: 9. Germline V gives CDR1 MNHEY, CDR2 SVGAGI. CDR3 DNA: TGTGCCAGCAGTCGATCAAACAGGGGGGTTGAGCAGTTCTTC. Translated: CASSRSNRGVEQFF.

The V gene is TRBV30, the J gene TRBJ2-5, with a possible D match to TRBD2 (6 bases). Deletions cut 4 bases from V and 4 bases from J, with 19 bases between. Germline loops: CDR1 GTSNPN, CDR2 SVGIG (reference sequence). The CDR3 contains 15 residues. The CDR3 reads CAWTRGASLGETQYF. In DNA, the CDR3 is TGTGCCTGGACCCGCGGGGCTAGTTTGGGAGAGACCCAGTACTTC.

The rearrangement links TRBV30 to TRBJ2-1, with D possibly being TRBD2 (6 bases). The CDR3 is made up of 14 amino acids. V lost 2 bases to trimming and J lost 9 bases, with 17 bases between them. The germline gives CDR1 GTSNPN, CDR2 SVGIG (reference sequence). CDR3 DNA sequence: TGTGCCTGGAGTCCCCCGGGAGCGCCGGGTGAGCAGTTCTTC. Protein product: CAWSPPGAPGEQFF.

The chain joins TRBV7-9 to TRBJ2-1; no definite D call. The CDR3 spans 15 residues. The V gene lost 1 base and the J gene lost 6 bases, with 13 bases spanning the gap. From germline, CDR1 is SEHNR and CDR2 FQNEAQ (reference sequence). CDR3 sequence (DNA): TGTGCCAGCAGCTTAGGGCCCAGCGAGAGCAATGAGCAGTTCTTC. Amino acid sequence: CASSLGPSESNEQFF.

The chain has TRBV18 and TRBJ2-1; D is unclear. The CDR3 loop spans 15 amino acids. The V end was cut by 0 bases, the J end by 9 bases, with 15 bases between. Germline CDR1 reads KGHSH; CDR2 reads LQKENI. CDR3 nucleotides: TGTGCCAGCTCACCACCTGGTGGTCGCGTAAGTGAGCAGTTCTTC. Its translation: CASSPPGGRVSEQFF.

This clone appeared once. The chain links TRBV7-9 to TRBJ2-2; no clear D. The ends were cut back, 1 base at V and 5 bases at J, with 14 bases in the middle. The CDR3 is 16 amino acids. CDR1 is SEHNR, CDR2 FQNEAQ, per germline (reference sequence). In DNA, the CDR3 is TGTGCCAGCAGCTTAGGGATGAGGCTGATAACCGGGGAGCTGTTTTTT. It yields the protein CASSLGMRLITGELFF.

This clone came up once. The chain combines TRBV2 with TRBJ2-6; D might be TRBD2 (7 bases). CDR3 size: 14 residues. V lost 8 bases and J lost 2, with 10 bases in between. In germline, CDR1 is SNHLY, CDR2 FYNNEI. The CDR3 nucleotides are TGTGCCAGCGGGAGGGGGACTGGGGCCAACGTCCTGACTTTC. It translates to CASGRGTGANVLTF. Combining the CDR3 with reference TRBV2 and TRBJ2-6 gives the whole variable domain EPEVTQTPSHQVTQMGQEVILRCVPISNHLYFYWYRQILGQKVEFLVSFYNNEISEKSEIFDDQFSVERPDGSNFTLKIRSTKLEDSAMYFCASGRGTGANVLTFGAGSRLTVL.

The chain is built from TRBV9 and TRBJ2-7, with 7 bases identical to TRBD1. Germline CDR1 reads SGDLS; CDR2 reads YYNGEE. This CDR3 is 14 amino acids long. V lost 3 bases to trimming and J lost 9 bases; unmatched junction nucleotides: 12. CDR3 nucleotide sequence: TGTGCCAGCAGCGGGGGGACAGACGGCCTTCGGCAGTACTTC. Amino acids: CASSGGTDGLRQYF.

This chain links TRBV7-9 with TRBJ2-1, with D tentatively TRBD2 (6 bases). V was trimmed by 6 bases and J by 14 bases, leaving 14 bases between them. Germline V gives CDR1 SEHNR, CDR2 FQNEAQ (reference sequence). The CDR3 sequence is 11 residues long. The CDR3 loop is CASRRGSSEFF. The CDR3 DNA sequence: TGTGCCAGCAGACGTGGGTCTAGCGAGTTCTTC.

J is TRBJ2-5 and V is TRBV7-9, with 11 bases that match TRBD2. V lost 5 bases to trimming and J lost 5 bases; unmatched junction nucleotides: 13. CDR1 SEHNR and CDR2 FQNEAQ come from the germline V gene (reference sequence). The CDR3 covers 17 residues. The CDR3 sequence is CASSSTSGGRRTETQYF. CDR3 nucleotides: TGTGCCAGCAGCAGCACTAGCGGGGGAAGGAGGACGGAGACCCAGTACTTC. The whole variable domain, remainder taken from reference TRBV7-9 and TRBJ2-5, is DTGVSQNPRHKITKRGQNVTFRCDPISEHNRLYWYRQTLGQGPEFLTYFQNEAQLEKSRLLSDRFSAERPKGSFSTLEIQRTEQGDSAMYLCASSSTSGGRRTETQYFGPGTRLLVL.

J is TRBJ1-2 and V is TRBV5-1; maybe TRBD1 (6 bases). V shed 5 bases and J shed 10 bases, with 18 bases lying between them. The CDR3 is 13 amino acids. Germline V gives CDR1 SGHRS, CDR2 YFSETQ. The CDR3 reads CASRSEDRVFYTF. CDR3 sequence (DNA): TGCGCCAGCAGGTCCGAGGACAGAGTCTTCTACACCTTC.

This rearrangement joins TRBV18 to TRBJ1-4; D gene ambiguous. Trimming took 6 bases from V and 0 from J, leaving 14 bases between them. This CDR3 has 16 amino acids. CDR1 and CDR2 from the germline V gene are KGHSH and LQKENI. The CDR3 DNA sequence: TGTGCCAGCTCCCCCCGTAGCACTGCAACTAATGAAAAACTGTTTTTT. This sequence encodes CASSPRSTATNEKLFF.

This clone has only a few counts. This sequence joins TRBV4-2 and TRBJ2-3, with TRBD2 identical over 8 bases. The CDR3 is made up of 15 amino acids. Germline CDR1 is LGHNA and CDR2 is YNFKEQ. V was clipped by 5 bases and J by 0 bases; unmatched bases: 4. The DNA of the CDR3 is TGTGCCAGCAGCAAGTCTAGCGGGAGCACAGATACGCAGTATTTT. This encodes CASSKSSGSTDTQYF.

Only one count was recorded for this clone. The gene calls are TRBV6-7 and TRBJ2-7, with 10 bases identical to TRBD1. TRBV6-7 is classed as an ORF, of uncertain function. The CDR3 runs 16 residues. V trimming: 2 bases; J trimming: 1 base; junction bases outside the gene matches: 5. The CDR3, as DNA: TGTGCCAGCAGTTACCGTAGGACAGGGGGGTCCTACGAGCAGTACTTC. It codes for CASSYRRTGGSYEQYF.

The chain uses TRBV5-1 and TRBJ1-5, with D maybe TRBD1 (6 bases). Trimming took off 0 bases at V and 5 bases at J, with 6 bases between the two ends. CDR3 length: 13 residues. CDR1 is SGHRS, CDR2 YFSETQ, per germline. CDR3 region: CASSLAGDQPQHF. The CDR3 DNA follows: TGCGCCAGCAGCTTGGCAGGGGATCAGCCCCAGCATTTT.

This clone was picked up one time. The rearrangement uses TRBV18 and TRBJ2-2, with D unclear. V was pared by 4 bases and J by 0 bases, with 12 bases between. This CDR3 is built from 16 residues. Germline V gene sequence: CDR1 KGHSH, CDR2 LQKENI. The CDR3 DNA sequence: TGTGCCAGCTCACTATACCGACAAGCGAACACCGGGGAGCTGTTTTTT. Translating gives CASSLYRQANTGELFF.

A few counts support this clone. The chain links TRBV6-8 to TRBJ2-3; 9 nucleotides align to TRBD2. The germline V gene has CDR1 MNHGY and CDR2 SAAAGT. The CDR3 has 18 residues. After removal of 0 bases from V and 2 bases from J, the junction contained 9 bases not matched to a gene. The CDR3 bases are TGTGCCAGCAGTTACTCCCTCCCTAGCGGGACTTACACAGATACGCAGTATTTT. Its translation: CASSYSLPSGTYTDTQYF.

This sequence joins TRBV11-2 and TRBJ1-4; no definite D call. CDR3 size: 15 residues. V lost 5 bases to trimming and J lost 0 bases, with 10 bases between them. The germline V gene has CDR1 SGHAT and CDR2 FQNNGV. This chain's CDR3 is CASSANSATNEKLFF. The CDR3 bases are TGTGCCAGCAGCGCAAACAGTGCAACTAATGAAAAACTGTTTTTT.

This chain connects TRBV25-1 to TRBJ2-1, with D possibly TRBD2 on 6 matching bases. Per germline, CDR1 MGHDK and CDR2 SYGVNS. V dropped 3 bases and J dropped 0 bases, with 18 bases sitting between them. CDR3 length equals 18 residues. The CDR3 protein is CASSDMGLSTSSYNEQFF. The CDR3, as DNA: TGTGCCAGCAGTGACATGGGACTCTCTACGAGCTCCTACAATGAGCAGTTCTTC. Combining the CDR3 with reference TRBV25-1 and TRBJ2-1 gives the whole variable domain EADIYQTPRYLVIGTGKKITLECSQTMGHDKMYWYQQDPGMELHLIHYSYGVNSTEKGDLSSESTVSRIRTEHFPLTLESARPSHTSQYLCASSDMGLSTSSYNEQFFGPGTRLTVL.

The V call is TRBV5-1, the J call TRBJ1-1; tentatively, D is TRBD1 (6 bases). V was cut by 3 bases and J by 3 bases, with 21 bases left in between. This CDR3 has 17 residues. Germline V CDR1 and CDR2: SGHRS, YFSETQ. CDR3 sequence: CASSSGNYRVGDTEAFF. The DNA for the CDR3 is TGCGCCAGCAGCTCAGGTAATTACAGGGTCGGGGACACTGAAGCTTTCTTT.

This clone was detected only once. The chain carries TRBV10-2 and TRBJ2-7, with 8 bases fitting TRBD1. Germline V gene lookup returns CDR1 WSHSY and CDR2 SAAADI. The ends lost 10 bases at V and 3 bases at J; junction bases unmatched: 8. This CDR3 is built from 13 residues. Here the CDR3 reads CAINRGFFYEQYF. DNA for the CDR3: TGCGCCATCAACAGGGGGTTCTTCTACGAGCAGTACTTC.

The V and J genes are TRBV2 and TRBJ2-3, with 8 bases matching TRBD2. V lost 4 bases, J lost 6 bases, and 9 bases stayed unmatched. There are 15 residues in the CDR3. Germline CDR1 SNHLY, CDR2 FYNNEI. The CDR3 region is CASSVGSGTPDTQYF. The CDR3 DNA reads as TGTGCCAGCAGTGTTGGTAGCGGGACCCCCGATACGCAGTATTTT.

V usage is TRBV4-2 and J usage is TRBJ2-5, with 9 bases identical to TRBD2. V shed 3 bases and J 5 bases; nucleotides not matched to a gene: 7. Germline V gene lookup returns CDR1 LGHNA and CDR2 YNFKEQ. The CDR3 has 15 amino acids. CDR3 DNA: TGTGCCAGCAGCCATGGGACTAGCCGCCGGGAGACCCAGTACTTC. Its protein is CASSHGTSRRETQYF.

The chain links TRBV25-1 to TRBJ2-3; the D gene is possibly TRBD1 (6 bases). With 4 bases removed from V and 0 bases from J, the gap between germline ends came to 11 bases. The germline gives CDR1 MGHDK, CDR2 SYGVNS. This CDR3 is 15 amino acids long. The chain's CDR3 is CASSATGSSTDTQYF. As DNA, the CDR3 is TGTGCCAGCAGTGCGACAGGTTCTAGCACAGATACGCAGTATTTT. The full variable domain, with the rest looked up from reference TRBV25-1 and TRBJ2-3, is EADIYQTPRYLVIGTGKKITLECSQTMGHDKMYWYQQDPGMELHLIHYSYGVNSTEKGDLSSESTVSRIRTEHFPLTLESARPSHTSQYLCASSATGSSTDTQYFGPGTRLTVL.

The V gene is TRBV28, the J gene TRBJ2-7; 8 nucleotides align to TRBD1. Germline assignment: CDR1 MDHEN and CDR2 SYDVKM. The junction had 9 bases not matched to a gene; V was cut back by 6 bases and J by 2 bases. The CDR3 length is 15 residues. The DNA for the CDR3 is TGTGCCAGCAGCCCGACAGGGGTCGTCACCTACGAGCAGTACTTC. Residues: CASSPTGVVTYEQYF.

This chain connects TRBV6-5 to TRBJ2-1; D gene ambiguous. The V end lost 6 bases, the J end lost 5 bases, and 11 bases lay between the germline ends. Germline lookup yields CDR1 MNHEY and CDR2 SVGAGI. The CDR3 consists of 13 residues. The CDR3 reads CASRADLNNEQFF. CDR3 sequence (DNA): TGTGCCAGCAGGGCAGACTTGAACAATGAGCAGTTCTTC.